The entry below describes one T cell receptor (beta chain). Antigen: not known. The sample is drawn from a study of blood T cells in healthy people across ages. General study findings and limits: Comparison with aged donors showed that long-lived donors had more naive CD4+ cells and higher diversity.

The CDR3 spans 16 residues. V was trimmed by 5 bases and J by 4 bases, leaving 18 bases between them. The germline gives CDR1 SEHNR, CDR2 FQNEAQ (reference sequence). Together with a sample-barcoded 5' primer, a J-beta primer mix was included in a second PCR lasting about 6 to 12 cycles. TCRdb called the 5' RACE reads again in MiXCR, with one record for every CDR3 protein. Here the sample spans about 780,000 distinct CDR3 sequences, 46% being singletons. The rearrangement links TRBV7-9 to TRBJ1-5; no clear D gene. This TCR was sampled from an elderly man in good health. The specimen was blood. This chain's CDR3 is CASSPDDGIGNQPQHF. The DNA for the CDR3 is TGTGCCAGCAGCCCAGACGACGGGATTGGGAATCAGCCCCAGCATTTT.